This is a list of T cell receptor beta chains from one sample in a study of cytomegalovirus exposure and HLA in healthy donors. Using immunoSEQ multiplex PCR, the repertoire was profiled, and TCRdb retains in-frame clones only, with some absent. The table lists fewer than 250,000 clones, around 76% of them singletons. Source material: PBMCs. These TCRs come from a man in his forties in good health and CMV-seropositive. The CDR3 runs from the conserved cysteine through the conserved F or W. The D gene is left open where the match is weak.

>NA|TRBV4-1|TRBJ1-1
CASSPEGQRGTEAFF
>NA|TRBV28|TRBJ1-4
CASLRGTNEKLFF
>NA|TRBV4-1|TRBJ2-2
CASSQDVHSTGELFF
>NA|TRBV5-1|TRBJ1-1
CASSLDLTGEAFF
>NA|TRBV29-1|TRBJ1-1
CSALREPPEAFF
>NA|TRBV30|TRBJ1-1
CAWSVQGVTEAFF
>NA|TRBV19|TRBJ2-2
CASRGGQNDGELFF
>TRBD1|TRBV19|TRBJ1-2
CASSDGGQGWDYGYTF
>NA|TRBV18|TRBJ2-3
CASSPRGTDTQYF
>TRBD2|TRBV5-6|TRBJ2-3
CASSDGRAPSGTQYF
>TRBD2|TRBV7-3|TRBJ2-1
CASSRTSGRDEQFF
>NA|TRBV5-4|TRBJ1-2
CASSLKGGSGYGYTF
>TRBD1|TRBV7-9|TRBJ1-2
CASSLGPGGINGYTF
>NA|TRBV11-2|TRBJ1-2
CASSLVRRWGYTF
>NA|TRBV5-1|TRBJ1-1
CASSVNPGLRDTEAFF
>TRBD2|TRBV6-7|TRBJ2-1
CASSYKTSGPNEQFF
>TRBD2|TRBV4-1|TRBJ2-7
CASSPSGRVGEQYF
>NA|TRBV2|TRBJ1-5
CASSYGGPNQPQHF
>NA|TRBV28|TRBJ1-3
CASNPSSGQPGNTIYF
>NA|TRBV19|TRBJ2-5
CASSIMGGVFQETQYF
>TRBD1|TRBV5-1|TRBJ2-2
CASSRHSQGGRPRNTGELFF
>TRBD2|TRBV6-5|TRBJ2-3
CASSYGLAGYSDTQYF
>NA|TRBV27|TRBJ2-2
CASSFEGSLTNTGELFF
>TRBD2|TRBV5-1|NA
CASSPSGEGFYEQYF
>NA|TRBV5-1|TRBJ2-7
CASSLVLSEQYF
>NA|TRBV5-1|TRBJ2-1
CASSTPGAPYNEQFF
>NA|TRBV27|TRBJ2-1
CASSSLGGTTDNEQFF
>NA|TRBV18|TRBJ2-1
CASSSESDNEQFF
>NA|TRBV6-5|TRBJ2-2
CASTARRPYTGELFF
>NA|TRBV11-2|TRBJ1-4
CASSSTAIRSNEKLFF
>TRBD1|TRBV19|TRBJ1-1
CASSAYRGLNTEAFF
>TRBD1|TRBV30|TRBJ1-5
CAWRYRTGGNNQPQHF
>NA|TRBV4-1|TRBJ1-2
CASSQENAGGIYGYTF
>TRBD1|TRBV19|TRBJ1-2
CASSMYRGTNYGYTF
>NA|TRBV27|TRBJ2-1
CASSLSSYLNEQFF
>TRBD2|TRBV7-9|TRBJ2-3
CASSQGLAGLTDTQYF
>TRBD2|TRBV27|TRBJ2-3
CASSLRLAETDTQYF
>NA|TRBV30|TRBJ2-7
CAWSVLVVDEQYF
>TRBD1|TRBV7-2|TRBJ1-1
CASSPWTGTEAFF
>TRBD2|TRBV28|TRBJ2-5
CASSGTSYKETQYF
>NA|TRBV27|TRBJ1-5
CASRGGYSNQPQHF
>NA|TRBV6-4|TRBJ2-1
CASSVRESSYNEQFF
>NA|TRBV5-1|TRBJ2-2
CASSSGFTGELFF
>TRBD1|TRBV9|TRBJ2-2
CASSPSRQGAGELFF
>NA|TRBV19|TRBJ1-4
CASSIISDRGLFF
>TRBD1|TRBV6-5|TRBJ2-5
CASSQTDRVQETQYF
>NA|TRBV7-9|TRBJ2-1
CASSLDRHPEQFF
>TRBD2|TRBV5-1|TRBJ2-5
CASSRGSGIGQETQYF
>TRBD1|TRBV11-2|TRBJ1-1
CASSPTGGGTEAFF
>NA|TRBV11-2|TRBJ2-2
CASTHWGDGTGELFF
>TRBD1|TRBV30|TRBJ1-5
CAWRQPGQFYSNQPQHF
>TRBD1|TRBV27|TRBJ2-6
CASSPGQGNAGANVLTF
>TRBD1|TRBV15|TRBJ2-7
CATSSGTGRYEQYF
>NA|TRBV5-6|NA
CASSLGTGVRSEQYF
>NA|TRBV6-6|TRBJ1-4
CASSGQDRKKLFF
>TRBD1|TRBV28|TRBJ1-2
CASSYSDRGYGYTF